This is a list of T cell receptor beta chains from one sample in a study of blood T cell repertoires in COVID-19. The assay was immunoSEQ multiplex PCR, and TCRdb's table has in-frame clones only and misses some. In the table there are approximately 31,000 clones, roughly 86% of which are singletons. The specimen was peripheral blood. The receptors here all came from a human donor with active COVID-19. The donor label of this sample is uncertain. The CDR3 runs from the conserved cysteine through the conserved F or W. The D gene is left open where the match is weak. Clone size, where shown, is once, few, many, or a class for clones that have expanded.

TRBV27	NA	TRBJ1-2	16	once	CASSLWSPDRHSSLTF	TGTGCCAGCAGTTTATGGAGCCCGGACAGACACTCCTCTTTAACCTTC
TRBV11-2	TRBD2	TRBJ2-2	16	NA	CASSSRGGRNTGELFF	TGTGCCAGCAGCTCCCGCGGGGGACGAAACACCGGGGAGCTGTTTTTT
TRBV18	NA	TRBJ1-6	12	few	CASSANNSPLHF	TGTGCCAGCTCGGCCAATAATTCACCCCTCCACTTT
TRBV4-1	TRBD1	TRBJ1-2	15	NA	CASSQDPRQGYGYTF	TGCGCCAGCAGCCAAGATCCCCGACAGGGATATGGCTACACCTTC
TRBV2	NA	TRBJ1-1	14	NA	CASSALAGGPEAFF	TGTGCCAGCAGTGCATTAGCCGGAGGACCTGAAGCTTTCTTT
TRBV4-2	NA	TRBJ1-4	13	NA	CASRRTANEKLFF	TGTGCCAGCAGGCGGACAGCTAATGAAAAACTGTTTTTT
TRBV12-3/TRBV12-4	NA	TRBJ1-4	13	NA	CASRISLNEKLFF	TGTGCCAGCCGAATTAGCCTTAATGAAAAACTGTTTTTT
TRBV7-2	TRBD2	TRBJ2-1	15	NA	CASSLERGGNDEQFF	TGTGCCAGCAGCTTAGAGCGGGGGGGTAATGATGAGCAGTTCTTC
TRBV2	TRBD2	TRBJ2-1	17	NA	CASRTSGPRQGVREQFF	TGTGCCAGCAGGACTAGCGGGCCCCGCCAGGGAGTACGTGAGCAGTTCTTC
TRBV6-5	NA	TRBJ2-1	15	NA	CASSKGGSSYNEQFF	TGTGCCAGCAGCAAAGGCGGTAGCTCCTACAATGAGCAGTTCTTC
TRBV20-1	NA	TRBJ2-7	14	NA	CSASLGLLSYEQYF	TGCAGTGCTAGTCTCGGACTTCTCTCCTACGAGCAGTACTTC
TRBV18	TRBD2	TRBJ2-7	17	NA	CASSPPNTGTSGGEQYF	TGTGCCAGCTCACCCCCCAATACGGGGACTAGCGGGGGAGAGCAGTACTTC
TRBV5-8	TRBD1	TRBJ2-5	15	few	CASSSGTGLSETQYF	TGTGCCAGCAGTTCCGGGACAGGGCTTTCGGAGACCCAGTACTTC
TRBV5-6	NA	TRBJ2-4	16	NA	CASSLKNRVSKNIQYF	TGTGCCAGCAGCCTGAAAAACAGGGTATCCAAAAACATTCAGTACTTC
TRBV7-2	NA	TRBJ2-1	15	NA	CASSLEGLSYNEQFF	TGTGCCAGCAGCTTAGAGGGGCTCTCCTACAATGAGCAGTTCTTC
TRBV2	TRBD1	TRBJ1-1	16	NA	CASLNSGTGMNTEAFF	TGTGCCAGCCTAAACTCCGGGACAGGGATGAACACTGAAGCTTTCTTT
TRBV18	NA	TRBJ1-4	15	NA	CASSPLDLPGEKLFF	TGTGCCAGCTCACCCCTGGATTTGCCGGGTGAAAAACTGTTTTTT
TRBV7-2	NA	TRBJ1-2	12	NA	CASSLLGDGYTF	TGTGCCAGCAGCCTACTCGGGGATGGCTACACCTTC
TRBV6-5	NA	TRBJ2-2	13	NA	CASSITRAGELFF	TGTGCCAGCAGCATTACTAGGGCCGGGGAGCTGTTTTTT
TRBV7-6	NA	TRBJ1-4	15	NA	CASSPRQARNEKLFF	TGTGCCAGCAGCCCCCGACAGGCTCGTAATGAAAAACTGTTTTTT
TRBV6-2/TRBV6-3	NA	TRBJ1-3	13	few	CASSYNNRNTIYF	TGTGCCAGCAGTTATAACAATCGAAACACCATATATTTT
TRBV6-1	NA	TRBJ1-6	17	once	CASSEKRGSGSNSPLHF	TGTGCCAGCAGTGAAAAGAGGGGGAGCGGCTCGAATTCACCCCTCCACTTT
TRBV10-3	NA	TRBJ1-1	12	NA	CAISGADSEAFF	TGTGCCATCAGTGGGGCTGACAGTGAAGCTTTCTTT
TRBV9	TRBD2	TRBJ2-5	13	NA	CASSVRGGETQYF	TGTGCCAGCAGCGTACGGGGGGGTGAGACCCAGTACTTC
TRBV6-6	NA	TRBJ2-5	16	NA	CASTPGWGRIQETQYF	TGTGCCAGCACCCCTGGGTGGGGGCGAATCCAAGAGACCCAGTACTTC
TRBV12-5	NA	TRBJ2-2	15	few	CASGLRGRGAGELFF	TGTGCTAGTGGTTTAAGGGGGCGCGGGGCCGGGGAGCTGTTTTTT
TRBV18	NA	TRBJ1-6	13	once	CASSPPTGSPLHF	TGTGCCAGCTCACCACCTACGGGTTCACCCCTCCACTTT
TRBV5-6	TRBD2	TRBJ2-3	15	NA	CASSLLAGGVGTQYF	TGTGCCAGCAGCTTGTTAGCGGGGGGTGTAGGTACGCAGTATTTT
TRBV6-2/TRBV6-3	NA	TRBJ1-4	16	NA	CASSYGLRGNGEKLFF	TGTGCCAGCAGTTACGGACTTCGGGGGAACGGTGAAAAACTGTTTTTT
TRBV6-5	NA	TRBJ1-1	15	medium-sized	CASSPPLWQGAEAFF	TGTGCCAGCAGTCCACCCCTGTGGCAGGGCGCCGAAGCTTTCTTT
TRBV6-6	NA	TRBJ1-1	15	NA	CASNPGGRGNTEAFF	TGTGCCAGCAATCCGGGGGGTAGGGGAAACACTGAAGCTTTCTTT
TRBV7-3	NA	TRBJ2-5	13	NA	CASSQGSQETQYF	TGTGCCAGCAGCCAGGGGTCCCAAGAGACCCAGTACTTC
TRBV10-1	TRBD1	TRBJ2-7	11	NA	CASSDTGTETF	TGCGCCAGCAGTGACACCGGGACAGAGACCTTC
TRBV3-1/TRBV3-2	NA	TRBJ1-3	13	NA	CASSTTGGNTIYF	TGTGCCAGCAGCACCACAGGGGGAAACACCATATATTTT
TRBV5-8	NA	TRBJ1-2	12	NA	CASSRQAGGYTF	TGTGCCAGCAGCCGACAGGCTGGTGGCTACACCTTC
TRBV5-1	NA	TRBJ1-1	14	once	CASSQGSANTEAFF	TGCGCCAGCAGTCAGGGGTCAGCGAACACTGAAGCTTTCTTT
TRBV12-2	NA	TRBJ2-7	15	once	CASRPNGGKTYEQYF	TGTGCAAGTCGCCCAAATGGGGGCAAGACCTACGAGCAGTACTTC
TRBV9	NA	TRBJ2-3	15	NA	CASSPPQGRTDTQYF	TGTGCCAGCAGCCCCCCACAGGGAAGGACAGATACGCAGTATTTT
TRBV7-2	TRBD1	TRBJ1-6	14	once	CASSLAGQGSPLHF	TGTGCCAGCAGCTTAGCGGGACAGGGTTCACCCCTCCACTTT
TRBV18	TRBD1	TRBJ1-2	17	NA	CASSPPGQQLPNYGYTF	TGTGCCAGCTCACCACCGGGACAGCAGCTTCCTAACTATGGCTACACCTTC
TRBV6-6	NA	TRBJ1-5	15	NA	CASSLTGGGNQPQHF	TGTGCCAGCAGTCTGACTGGAGGGGGCAATCAGCCCCAGCATTTT
TRBV7-9	NA	TRBJ1-1	16	few	CASSPLGGRKNTEAFF	TGTGCCAGCAGCCCCCTCGGGGGGCGAAAGAACACTGAAGCTTTCTTT
TRBV5-5	NA	TRBJ1-2	18	NA	CASTTLLGPSTIAYGYTF	TGTGCCAGCACCACTCTTCTAGGACCCTCGACTATTGCTTACGGCTACACCTTC
TRBV20-1	NA	TRBJ2-1	13	once	CSASSSPYNEQFF	TGCAGTGCTAGTTCGTCTCCCTACAATGAGCAGTTCTTC
TRBV5-1	TRBD2	TRBJ2-1	16	NA	CASSPGTSGGRDEQFF	TGCGCCAGCAGCCCCGGGACTAGCGGGGGGCGGGATGAGCAGTTCTTC
TRBV7-6	TRBD2	TRBJ2-3	17	once	CASSLEPSGGRTDTQYF	TGTGCCAGCAGCTTAGAGCCCAGCGGGGGCCGCACAGATACGCAGTATTTT
TRBV19	NA	TRBJ2-6	15	few	CASKTDHSGANVLTF	TGTGCCAGTAAGACTGACCACTCTGGGGCCAACGTCCTGACTTTC
TRBV2	NA	TRBJ1-2	15	once	CASRRETVNNYGYTF	TGTGCCAGCCGCCGGGAAACAGTGAATAACTATGGCTACACCTTC
TRBV7-2	TRBD1	TRBJ1-5	15	once	CASSLDRQGGQPQHF	TGTGCCAGCAGCTTAGACCGACAGGGGGGACAGCCCCAGCATTTT
TRBV7-2	NA	TRBJ2-1	13	NA	CASSRRSSDEQFF	TGTGCCAGCAGCCGAAGAAGTAGTGATGAGCAGTTCTTC
TRBV6-1	NA	TRBJ2-7	14	NA	CASSEKEGPYEQYF	TGTGCCAGCAGTGAAAAGGAGGGTCCGTACGAGCAGTACTTC
TRBV7-6	NA	TRBJ2-5	17	NA	CASSLEVGGPWEETQYF	TGTGCCAGCAGCTTAGAGGTGGGGGGGCCATGGGAGGAGACCCAGTACTTC
TRBV9	NA	TRBJ2-1	16	NA	CASSAFFGAGSGEQFF	TGTGCCAGCAGCGCCTTCTTTGGTGCGGGTAGTGGTGAGCAGTTCTTC
TRBV5-1	TRBD2	TRBJ2-5	17	NA	CASSPGLAGGPGETQYF	TGCGCCAGCAGCCCAGGACTAGCGGGGGGGCCGGGAGAGACCCAGTACTTC
TRBV5-5	TRBD1	TRBJ2-1	16	NA	CASSLGDRSPDDEQFF	TGTGCCAGCAGCTTGGGGGACAGGAGCCCGGACGATGAGCAGTTCTTC
TRBV6-5	TRBD2	TRBJ2-1	15	NA	CASSWAAGGYGEQFF	TGTGCCAGCAGTTGGGCAGCGGGGGGGTATGGGGAGCAGTTCTTC
TRBV19	TRBD2	TRBJ2-1	20	once	CASSISGTSDRWVFVNEQFF	TGTGCCAGTAGTATCTCCGGGACTAGCGACCGATGGGTGTTTGTCAATGAGCAGTTCTTC
TRBV7-2	TRBD2	TRBJ2-2	16	NA	CASALLAGLNTGELFF	TGTGCCAGCGCGCTACTAGCGGGGCTAAACACCGGGGAGCTGTTTTTT